This TCR beta chain was retrieved from a study of cytomegalovirus exposure and HLA in healthy donors. Vbeta (60) and Jbeta (13) primers were used in the PCR. Measured with immunoSEQ multiplex PCR; TCRdb has only the in-frame clones, and not every one. The sample lists roughly 300,000 clones, 86% occurring once. With 6 bases clipped from V and 1 base from J, the junction kept 6 bases outside the gene matches. Germline V CDR1 and CDR2: MNHEY, SVGAGI. The CDR3 is 15 residues long. Remarks on this clone: Its antigen is currently unknown.

Study outcomes and limitations: For most TCR sequences rarity was the rule, although some public TCRs occurred in many donors.

Sequencing was performed on PBMCs. The rearrangement joins TRBV6-5 to TRBJ1-5, with TRBD1 matching over 7 bases. This receptor was obtained from a man aged 40-55 years in good health and CMV-seropositive. For the CDR3, the DNA is TGTGCCAGCAGAAGGGACAGTGTCAGCAATCAGCCCCAGCATTTT. Residues: CASRRDSVSNQPQHF.